The 9 T cell receptor beta chains below come from one sample, sequenced in a study of beta chain features in type 1 diabetes. Broader study findings: Across all four CD4+ subsets, people with type 1 diabetes showed modestly shorter TCRB CDR3s.

No antigen has been identified for these receptors. What was sequenced were expressed TCRB transcripts, since all of the isolated RNA had been reverse transcribed. Profiled with immunoSEQ multiplex PCR; TCRdb holds only in-frame clones, not every one. This sample has about 660,000 clones, with more than 12% found just once. The material sequenced was naive CD4+ T cells from blood. These receptors were obtained from a man aged 18 to 30 with type 1 diabetes.

This clone was seen a handful of times. The gene calls are TRBV2 and TRBJ1-1, with D unresolved. V was trimmed by 4 bases and J by 2 bases, leaving 11 bases between them. Germline V CDR1 and CDR2: SNHLY, FYNNEI. The length of the CDR3 is 14 residues. The CDR3 nucleotides are TGTGCCAGCAGTGGTGTGATGCGTAACACTGAAGCTTTCTTT. This sequence encodes CASSGVMRNTEAFF.

This clone has more than one count but fewer than ten. The genes are TRBV15 and TRBJ2-3; a possible D gene is TRBD1 (6 bases). The germline gives CDR1 LNHNV, CDR2 YYDKDF (reference sequence). The V gene lost 5 bases and the J gene lost 6 bases, with 15 bases spanning the gap. CDR3 size: 14 residues. The CDR3 loop is CATSQAGASDTQYF. The CDR3 nucleotides read TGTGCCACCAGCCAGGCAGGGGCGTCGGATACGCAGTATTTT.

There are a few counts of this clone. J is TRBJ2-1 and V is TRBV29-1; either TRBD1 or TRBD2 may fit D (5 bases each). Trimming cost V 7 bases and J 2 bases, with 21 bases left between them. CDR3 size: 16 residues. The germline V gene encodes CDR1 SQVTM and CDR2 ANQGSEA. The CDR3 coding sequence is TGCAGCGCCCGCGAGGGACCCCGGGACCCCTACAATGAGCAGTTCTTC. This translates into CSAREGPRDPYNEQFF.

There are a few counts of this clone. The gene calls are TRBV30 and TRBJ1-1, with no clear D. This CDR3 is built from 14 residues. The ends were cut back, 4 bases at V and 1 base at J, with 13 bases in the middle. Germline V gene data show CDR1 as GTSNPN and CDR2 as SVGIG (reference sequence). CDR3 residues: CAWNPTWGNTEAFF. CDR3 in DNA: TGTGCCTGGAACCCCACGTGGGGGAACACTGAAGCTTTCTTT.

This clone was counted only a few times. Written as DNA, the CDR3 is TGTGCCAGCAGTACAGGGACTTTTACCTACGAGCAGTACTTC. Amino acids: CASSTGTFTYEQYF. The chain recombines TRBV7-8 with TRBJ2-7, with D perhaps TRBD1 or TRBD2 (6 bases each). The CDR3 is 14 residues long. Trimming shortened V by 6 bases and J by 2 bases, and 14 bases separated the two germline ends. Germline V gene lookup returns CDR1 SGHVS and CDR2 FQNEAQ.

This clone was picked up a small number of times. V gene TRBV23-1 combines with J gene TRBJ1-2, with a weak D call TRBD1 (6 bases). TRBV23-1 has ORF status, its function being uncertain. V was cut by 4 bases and J by 4 bases, with 19 bases left in between. CDR3 length: 16 amino acids. This chain's CDR3 is CASSPPQTGSGYGYTF. The CDR3 nucleotides are TGCGCCAGCAGTCCACCTCAAACAGGGTCCGGCTATGGCTACACCTTC.

V usage is TRBV4-1 and J usage is TRBJ1-5; 9 positions match TRBD1. The germline V gene has CDR1 MGHRA and CDR2 YSYEKL. The CDR3 covers 15 residues. Unmatched junction bases numbered 7, after V lost 3 bases and J lost 7 bases. The CDR3: CASSQWDREKQPQHF. The CDR3 DNA follows: TGCGCCAGCAGCCAGTGGGACAGGGAAAAACAGCCCCAGCATTTT.

This clone was seen a few times. This chain connects TRBV9 to TRBJ2-2; 14 nucleotides line up with TRBD2. There are 17 residues in the CDR3. Germline loops: CDR1 SGDLS, CDR2 YYNGEE. Trimming at V came to 2 bases and at J to 6 bases, leaving 6 bases not matched to a gene. The CDR3 sequence: CASSVATSGRAPGELFF. The CDR3 coding sequence is TGTGCCAGCAGCGTCGCGACTAGCGGGAGGGCCCCCGGGGAGCTGTTTTTT.

CDR3: CASSQGLFSNQPQHF. The CDR3 coding sequence is TGTGCCAGCAGTCAGGGGTTATTTAGCAATCAGCCCCAGCATTTT. This chain uses TRBV2 with TRBJ1-5; perhaps TRBD1 as D (6 bases). V was pared by 5 bases and J by 0 bases, with 11 bases between. The CDR3 length is 15 residues. Germline CDR1 SNHLY, CDR2 FYNNEI.